These T cell receptor beta chains were read from a single sample in a study of blood T cell repertoires in COVID-19. TCRdb's table, derived via immunoSEQ multiplex PCR, lists solely in-frame clones and lacks some. The table records some 340,000 clones, roughly 80% of them present only once. The sequenced sample was PBMCs or T cells enriched from blood (not recorded which). The receptor set was obtained from a woman between 50 and 59 years old who had recovered from COVID-19. Both conserved end residues are part of each CDR3. A D gene is named only where the DNA matches it firmly. Size is stated for part of the rows, as once, few or many counts, or as a class when the clone is expanded.

few,-,17,TRBJ2-1,TRBV11-3,TGTGCCAGCAGCTTGGGCCAGAGGCAGGGTCTCTACAATGAGCAGTTCTTC,CASSLGQRQGLYNEQFF
-,-,14,TRBJ2-5,TRBV5-1,TGCGCCAGCAGCTTGGACGGACTCCAAGAGACCCAGTACTTC,CASSLDGLQETQYF
-,TRBD2,15,TRBJ2-1,TRBV5-6,TGTGCCAGCAGCTGGATAGCGGGAAGGAGTAATGAGCAGTTCTTC,CASSWIAGRSNEQFF
-,-,13,TRBJ1-2,TRBV6-5,TGTGCCAGCAGTTCAGACAGGCTTAGGGGCTACACCTTC,CASSSDRLRGYTF
once,-,14,TRBJ1-5,TRBV20-1,TGCAGTGCTAGTGCCGGGGGTTCGGATCAGCCCCAGCATTTT,CSASAGGSDQPQHF
-,-,15,TRBJ1-2,TRBV18,TGTGCCAGCTCAATCGAAACAGGCCATCTGAATGGCTACACCTTC,CASSIETGHLNGYTF
-,TRBD1,15,TRBJ2-7,TRBV18,TGTGCCAGCTCACCAGGGGCCAGGGGGATGCACGAGCAGTACTTC,CASSPGARGMHEQYF
-,TRBD2,16,TRBJ2-1,TRBV2,TGTGCCAGCAGGGCTAGCGGGTTCAGCTCCTACAATGAGCAGTTCTTC,CASRASGFSSYNEQFF
-,-,14,TRBJ1-2,TRBV5-6,TGTGCCAGCAGCCTACGGGACATGGGGTATGGCTACACCTTC,CASSLRDMGYGYTF
-,-,14,TRBJ2-2,TRBV7-3,TGTGCCAGCAGAACGGACACCAACACCGGGGAGCTGTTTTTT,CASRTDTNTGELFF